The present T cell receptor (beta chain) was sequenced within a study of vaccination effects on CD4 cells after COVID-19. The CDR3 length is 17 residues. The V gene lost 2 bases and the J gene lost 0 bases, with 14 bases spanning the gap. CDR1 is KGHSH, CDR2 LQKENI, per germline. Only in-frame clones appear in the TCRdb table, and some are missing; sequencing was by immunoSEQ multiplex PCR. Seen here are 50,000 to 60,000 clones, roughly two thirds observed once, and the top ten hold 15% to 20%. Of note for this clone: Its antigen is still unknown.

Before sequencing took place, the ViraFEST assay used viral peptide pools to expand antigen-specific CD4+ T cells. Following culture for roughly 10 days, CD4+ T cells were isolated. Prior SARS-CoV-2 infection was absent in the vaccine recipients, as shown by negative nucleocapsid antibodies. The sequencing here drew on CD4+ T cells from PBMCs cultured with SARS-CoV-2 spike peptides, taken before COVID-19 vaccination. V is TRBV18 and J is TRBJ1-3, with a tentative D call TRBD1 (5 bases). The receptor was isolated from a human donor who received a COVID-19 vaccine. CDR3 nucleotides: TGTGCCAGCTCACCAACGCGGGAGGGGTTCTCTGGAAACACCATATATTTT. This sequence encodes CASSPTREGFSGNTIYF.